A selection of T cell receptor beta chains follows, all from one sample in a study of blood T cell repertoires in COVID-19. TCRdb's table, derived via immunoSEQ multiplex PCR, lists solely in-frame clones and lacks some. The data hold 190,000 or so clones, with approximately 86% observed a single time. What was sequenced was peripheral blood. These receptors all stem from a woman of 80 years or more with acute or convalescent COVID-19. CDR3s include the opening cysteine and the closing phenylalanine or tryptophan. A D gene is named only where the DNA matches it firmly. Rows may omit the clone size; those that give it use once, few, many or a size class.

d_gene: NA
j_gene: TRBJ1-2
abundance: few
v_gene: TRBV3-1/TRBV3-2
len: 12
CDR3nt: TGTGCCAGCAGCCGCCTAGGCTATGGCTACACCTTC
CDR3aa: CASSRLGYGYTF

d_gene: NA
j_gene: TRBJ1-1
abundance: NA
v_gene: TRBV6-6
len: 14
CDR3nt: TGTGCCAGCAGCCCGACAGGTATGAACACTGAAGCTTTCTTT
CDR3aa: CASSPTGMNTEAFF

d_gene: NA
j_gene: TRBJ2-3
abundance: few
v_gene: TRBV4-2
len: 13
CDR3nt: TGTGCCAGCAGCCTGGATATGGACGGGGCGCAGTATTTT
CDR3aa: CASSLDMDGAQYF

d_gene: NA
j_gene: TRBJ1-1
abundance: NA
v_gene: TRBV5-1
len: 14
CDR3nt: TGCGCCAGCAGCCTCCCCCCAGGGAACACTGAAGCTTTCTTT
CDR3aa: CASSLPPGNTEAFF

d_gene: NA
j_gene: TRBJ1-1
abundance: NA
v_gene: TRBV29-1
len: 14
CDR3nt: TGCAGCGTTGAAGCGACAGGAGGGAACACTGAAGCTTTCTTT
CDR3aa: CSVEATGGNTEAFF

d_gene: NA
j_gene: TRBJ2-3
abundance: NA
v_gene: TRBV24-1
len: 13
CDR3nt: TGTGCCACCAGGTCGGAGTTCACAGATACGCAGTATTTT
CDR3aa: CATRSEFTDTQYF

d_gene: TRBD2
j_gene: TRBJ2-1
abundance: NA
v_gene: TRBV9
len: 15
CDR3nt: TGTGCCAGCAGCGACCTAGCGGGGCTTTACAATGAGCAGTTCTTC
CDR3aa: CASSDLAGLYNEQFF

d_gene: NA
j_gene: TRBJ1-6
abundance: NA
v_gene: TRBV6-2/TRBV6-3
len: 13
CDR3nt: TGTGCCAGCAACCCCTTGCGGAATTCACCCCTCCACTTT
CDR3aa: CASNPLRNSPLHF

d_gene: NA
j_gene: TRBJ1-2
abundance: NA
v_gene: TRBV3-1/TRBV3-2
len: 14
CDR3nt: TGTGCCAGCAGCCAAGGGGGGGGAGGCTATGGCTACACCTTC
CDR3aa: CASSQGGGGYGYTF

d_gene: TRBD1
j_gene: TRBJ2-2
abundance: NA
v_gene: TRBV7-9
len: 16
CDR3nt: TGTGCCAGCAGACCCCCCGGGACAGGAGGCACCGGGGAGCTGTTTTTT
CDR3aa: CASRPPGTGGTGELFF

d_gene: NA
j_gene: TRBJ2-7
abundance: once
v_gene: TRBV18
len: 13
CDR3nt: TGTGCCAGCTCATCGGACGGGGGACGGCAACAGTACTTC
CDR3aa: CASSSDGGRQQYF

d_gene: TRBD2
j_gene: TRBJ2-5
abundance: NA
v_gene: TRBV7-2
len: 16
CDR3nt: TGTGCCAGCAGCGACCCGGGACTAGCGGGGCGGGTGGCCCAGTACTTC
CDR3aa: CASSDPGLAGRVAQYF

d_gene: NA
j_gene: TRBJ1-1
abundance: once
v_gene: TRBV5-4
len: 15
CDR3nt: TGTGCCAGCAGCTTGTGGGGCCTTGGGAGGGATGAAGCTTTCTTT
CDR3aa: CASSLWGLGRDEAFF

d_gene: NA
j_gene: TRBJ1-1
abundance: NA
v_gene: TRBV7-6
len: 13
CDR3nt: TGTGCCAGCAGCTTAGACAGGTCCACTGAAGCTTTCTTT
CDR3aa: CASSLDRSTEAFF

d_gene: NA
j_gene: TRBJ2-2
abundance: NA
v_gene: TRBV9
len: 16
CDR3nt: TGTGCCAGCAGCCTCTTGGGAGCCAGGCGTGGCGGGGAGCTGTTTTTT
CDR3aa: CASSLLGARRGGELFF

d_gene: TRBD1
j_gene: TRBJ1-4
abundance: NA
v_gene: TRBV28
len: 11
CDR3nt: TGTGCCAGCAGACGGGACAGGGAACTGTTTTTT
CDR3aa: CASRRDRELFF

d_gene: NA
j_gene: TRBJ1-4
abundance: NA
v_gene: TRBV7-9
len: 15
CDR3nt: TGTGCCAGCAGCTTTCAGGGAACCAAGCGCGAAAAACTGTTTTTT
CDR3aa: CASSFQGTKREKLFF

d_gene: TRBD2
j_gene: TRBJ2-3
abundance: NA
v_gene: TRBV7-2
len: 14
CDR3nt: TGTGCCAGCAGCACGCGGGGGACCACAGATACGCAGTATTTT
CDR3aa: CASSTRGTTDTQYF

d_gene: NA
j_gene: TRBJ2-1
abundance: NA
v_gene: TRBV12-5
len: 16
CDR3nt: TGTGCTAGTGGTTTGGTACTAGGGCAGGCAGCCAATGAGCAGTTCTTC
CDR3aa: CASGLVLGQAANEQFF

d_gene: NA
j_gene: TRBJ2-3
abundance: once
v_gene: TRBV4-3
len: 15
CDR3nt: TGCGCCAGCAGCCAATCTCCTTTCCCCACAGATACGCAGTATTTT
CDR3aa: CASSQSPFPTDTQYF

d_gene: NA
j_gene: TRBJ1-6
abundance: NA
v_gene: TRBV5-1
len: 13
CDR3nt: TGCGCCACCCAATCGCACGAGGATTCACCCCTCCACTTT
CDR3aa: CATQSHEDSPLHF

d_gene: NA
j_gene: TRBJ1-2
abundance: few
v_gene: TRBV7-8
len: 14
CDR3nt: TGTGCCAGCAGCCCCCCAGAAGGCGGTTATGGCTACACCTTC
CDR3aa: CASSPPEGGYGYTF

d_gene: NA
j_gene: TRBJ2-2
abundance: NA
v_gene: TRBV2
len: 12
CDR3nt: TGTGCCAGCAGTGGGGGGGCCGGGGAGCTGTTTTTT
CDR3aa: CASSGGAGELFF

d_gene: TRBD1
j_gene: TRBJ1-1
abundance: once
v_gene: TRBV6-5
len: 13
CDR3nt: TGTGCCAGCAGGGACAGGGGGACCACTGAAGCTTTCTTT
CDR3aa: CASRDRGTTEAFF

d_gene: NA
j_gene: TRBJ2-1
abundance: NA
v_gene: TRBV4-3
len: 17
CDR3nt: TGCGCCAGCAGCCAAGATACGGAAGGGGGATTTTACAATGAGCAGTTCTTC
CDR3aa: CASSQDTEGGFYNEQFF

d_gene: NA
j_gene: TRBJ1-1
abundance: NA
v_gene: TRBV6-5
len: 14
CDR3nt: TGTGCCAGCACCCGGGGGGGAGTGAACACTGAAGCTTTCTTT
CDR3aa: CASTRGGVNTEAFF

d_gene: TRBD2
j_gene: TRBJ2-1
abundance: few
v_gene: TRBV30
len: 17
CDR3nt: TGTGCCTGGAGAAGACTAGCGGGGGGGAGCTCCTACAATGAGCAGTTCTTC
CDR3aa: CAWRRLAGGSSYNEQFF